This T cell receptor beta chain was captured by sequencing in a study of cytomegalovirus exposure and HLA in healthy donors. Findings of the study overall: Most likely, a cluster of highly shared sequence variants arose as a sequencing artifact. In a later analysis, V- and J-gene trimming of beta chains associated with a DCLRE1C missense variant, replicated independently.

Those who donated were healthy bone marrow donors. V shed 2 bases, J shed 6 bases, and the junction held 4 bases outside the gene matches. This CDR3 comprises 14 residues. Germline V gives CDR1 LGHNA, CDR2 YSLEER. The PCR made use of 60 Vbeta and 13 Jbeta primers. The table came from immunoSEQ multiplex PCR; TCRdb's copy has only in-frame clones and leaves some out. The data contain over 150,000 clones, roughly 79% of them singletons. Details on this clone: Its antigen is undetermined.

The receptor was isolated from a woman in her forties or fifties in good health and CMV-seropositive. The chain is built from TRBV4-3 and TRBJ1-2; 9 positions match TRBD1. Sequenced: PBMCs. The DNA for the CDR3 is TGCGCCAGCAGCCAAATTTGGGACAGGGATGGCTACACCTTC. Protein product: CASSQIWDRDGYTF.